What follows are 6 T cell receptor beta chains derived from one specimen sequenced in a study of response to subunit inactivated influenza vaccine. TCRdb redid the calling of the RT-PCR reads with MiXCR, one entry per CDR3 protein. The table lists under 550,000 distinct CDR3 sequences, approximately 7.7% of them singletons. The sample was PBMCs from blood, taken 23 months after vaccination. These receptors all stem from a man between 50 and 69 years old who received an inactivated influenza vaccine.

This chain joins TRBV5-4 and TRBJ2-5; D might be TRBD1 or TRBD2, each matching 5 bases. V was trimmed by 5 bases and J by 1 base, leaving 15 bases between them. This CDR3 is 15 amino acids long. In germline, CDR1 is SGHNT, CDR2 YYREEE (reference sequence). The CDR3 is CASRIGRGTQETQYF. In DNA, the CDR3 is TGTGCCAGCAGAATTGGAAGAGGGACCCAAGAGACCCAGTACTTC.

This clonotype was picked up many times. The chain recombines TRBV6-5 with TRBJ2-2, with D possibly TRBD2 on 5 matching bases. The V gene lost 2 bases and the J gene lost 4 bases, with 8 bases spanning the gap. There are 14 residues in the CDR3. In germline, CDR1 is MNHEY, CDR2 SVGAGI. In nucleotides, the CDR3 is TGTGCCAGCAGTTACGGACTGTCCACCGGGGAGCTGTTTTTT. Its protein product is CASSYGLSTGELFF.

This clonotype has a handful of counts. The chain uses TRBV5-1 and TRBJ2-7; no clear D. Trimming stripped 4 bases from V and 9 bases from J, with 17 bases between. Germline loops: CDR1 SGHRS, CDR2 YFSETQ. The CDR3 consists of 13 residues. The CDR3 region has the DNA TGCGCCAGCAGCCCCTCGGGCCTCCCCGGGCAGTACTTC. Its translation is CASSPSGLPGQYF.

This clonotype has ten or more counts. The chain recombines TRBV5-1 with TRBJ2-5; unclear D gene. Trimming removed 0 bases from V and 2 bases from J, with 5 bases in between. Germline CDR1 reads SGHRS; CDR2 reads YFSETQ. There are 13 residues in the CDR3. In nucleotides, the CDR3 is TGCGCCAGCAGCTTGGCTGATCAAGAGACCCAGTACTTC. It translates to CASSLADQETQYF.

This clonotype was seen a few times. The CDR3 coding sequence is TGTGCCAGCAGTTGGAGTCTAGCGGGGGGGAATGAGCAGTTCTTC. Amino acid sequence: CASSWSLAGGNEQFF. The chain has TRBV12-3 or TRBV12-4 and TRBJ2-1; 12 nucleotides match TRBD2. The CDR3 loop spans 15 amino acids. J was trimmed by 7 bases and V by 4 bases; bases with no gene match: 5.

The CDR3 sequence is CASSYTTSTYNEQFF. The CDR3 DNA reads as TGTGCCAGCAGTTACACGACTAGCACATACAATGAGCAGTTCTTC. This chain connects TRBV6-5 to TRBJ2-1, with 7 positions matching TRBD2. Trimming took 2 bases from V and 4 from J; bases not matched to a gene: 5. Germline lookup yields CDR1 MNHEY and CDR2 SVGAGI. The CDR3 runs to 15 residues.